This TCR beta chain derives from a study of PD-L1 blockade in urothelial cancer. Study observations and caveats: Clonality of blood TCR below the median before treatment predicted better survival.

Time point denoted: pretreatment peripheral blood. From germline, CDR1 is SGHKS and CDR2 YYEKEE (reference sequence). With V trimmed by 4 bases and J by 4 bases, 12 bases remained unmatched. The CDR3 totals 17 residues. Remarks on this clone: What it binds is not known.

Repertoires were generated with immunoSEQ multiplex PCR, while TCRdb's copy carries only in-frame clones and drops some. Among some 120,000 clones listed, about 81% were seen once. The rearrangement joins TRBV5-5 to TRBJ2-1, with 9 bases that match TRBD2. The sequencing here drew on PBMCs, taken around atezolizumab (anti-PD-L1) treatment. The source is a man between 50 and 59 years old with urothelial cancer. The CDR3 DNA reads TGTGCCAGCAGCCTATCAGATAGGACTAGCGTATACAATGAGCAGTTCTTC. It encodes CASSLSDRTSVYNEQFF. Full variable domain (remainder filled in from reference TRBV5-5 and TRBJ2-1): DAGVTQSPTHLIKTRGQQVTLRCSPISGHKSVSWYQQVLGQGPQFIFQYYEKEERGRGNFPDRFSARQFPNYSSELNVNALLLGDSALYLCASSLSDRTSVYNEQFFGPGTRLTVL.